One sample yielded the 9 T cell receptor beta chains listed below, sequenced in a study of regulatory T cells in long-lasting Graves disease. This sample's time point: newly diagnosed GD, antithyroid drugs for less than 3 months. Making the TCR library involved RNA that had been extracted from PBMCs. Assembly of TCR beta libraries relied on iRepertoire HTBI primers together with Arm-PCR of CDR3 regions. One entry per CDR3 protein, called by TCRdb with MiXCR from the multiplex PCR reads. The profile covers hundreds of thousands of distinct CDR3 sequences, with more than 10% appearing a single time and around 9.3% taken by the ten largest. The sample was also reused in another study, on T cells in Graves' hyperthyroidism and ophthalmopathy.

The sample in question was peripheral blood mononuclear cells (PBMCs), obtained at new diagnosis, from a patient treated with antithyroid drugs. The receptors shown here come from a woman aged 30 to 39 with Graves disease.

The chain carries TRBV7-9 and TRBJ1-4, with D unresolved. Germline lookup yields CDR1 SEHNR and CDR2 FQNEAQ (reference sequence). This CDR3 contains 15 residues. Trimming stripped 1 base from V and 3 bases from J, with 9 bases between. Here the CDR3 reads CASSLDGRSNEKLFF. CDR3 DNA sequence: TGTGCCAGCAGCTTAGATGGGCGGTCTAATGAAAAACTGTTTTTT.

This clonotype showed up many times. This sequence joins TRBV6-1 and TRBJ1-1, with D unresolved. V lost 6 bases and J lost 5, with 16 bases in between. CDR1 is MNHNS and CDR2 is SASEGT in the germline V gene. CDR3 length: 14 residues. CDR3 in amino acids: CASRSESTMTEAFF. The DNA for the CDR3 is TGTGCCAGCAGATCGGAATCAACGATGACTGAAGCTTTCTTT.

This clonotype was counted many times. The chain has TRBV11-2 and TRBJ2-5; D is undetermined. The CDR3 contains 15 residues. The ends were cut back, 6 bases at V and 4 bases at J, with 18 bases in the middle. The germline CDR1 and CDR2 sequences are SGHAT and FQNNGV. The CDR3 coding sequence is TGTGCCAGCAGTCACACCCCTAGTATCGTAGAGACCCAGTACTTC. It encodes CASSHTPSIVETQYF.

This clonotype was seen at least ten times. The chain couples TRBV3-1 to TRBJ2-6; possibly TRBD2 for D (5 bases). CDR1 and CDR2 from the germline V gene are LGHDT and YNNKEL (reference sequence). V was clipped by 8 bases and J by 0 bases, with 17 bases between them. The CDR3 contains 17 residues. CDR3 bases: TGTGCCAGCTCGGGATCCAGATCTGGCTCTGGGGCCAACGTCCTGACTTTC. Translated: CASSGSRSGSGANVLTF.

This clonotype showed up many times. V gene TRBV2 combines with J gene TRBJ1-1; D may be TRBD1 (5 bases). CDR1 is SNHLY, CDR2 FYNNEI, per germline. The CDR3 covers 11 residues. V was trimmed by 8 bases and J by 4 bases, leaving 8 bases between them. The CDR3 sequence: CASGGGTEAFF. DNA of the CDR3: TGTGCCAGCGGGGGAGGCACTGAAGCTTTCTTT.

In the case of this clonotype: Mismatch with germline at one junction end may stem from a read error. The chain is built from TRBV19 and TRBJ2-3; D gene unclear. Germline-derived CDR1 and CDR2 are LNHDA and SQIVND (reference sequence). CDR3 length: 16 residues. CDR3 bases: TGCGCCAGTAGTACCCTCCCTCACCCTAGCACAGATACGCAGTATTTT. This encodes CASSTLPHPSTDTQYF.

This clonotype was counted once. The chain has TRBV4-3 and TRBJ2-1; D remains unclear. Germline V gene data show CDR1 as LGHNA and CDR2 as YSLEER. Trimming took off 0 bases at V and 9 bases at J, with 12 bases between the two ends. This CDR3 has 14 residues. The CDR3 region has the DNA TGCGCCAGCAGCCAAGATGACCTTTGGGGTGAGCAGTTCTTC. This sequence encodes CASSQDDLWGEQFF.

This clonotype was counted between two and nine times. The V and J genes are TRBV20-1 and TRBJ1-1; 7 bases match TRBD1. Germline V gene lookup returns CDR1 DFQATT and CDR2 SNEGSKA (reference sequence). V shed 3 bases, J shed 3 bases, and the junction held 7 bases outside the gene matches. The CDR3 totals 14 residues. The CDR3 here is CSASSGGSHTEAFF. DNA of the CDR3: TGCAGTGCTAGCTCAGGGGGTAGTCACACTGAAGCTTTCTTT.

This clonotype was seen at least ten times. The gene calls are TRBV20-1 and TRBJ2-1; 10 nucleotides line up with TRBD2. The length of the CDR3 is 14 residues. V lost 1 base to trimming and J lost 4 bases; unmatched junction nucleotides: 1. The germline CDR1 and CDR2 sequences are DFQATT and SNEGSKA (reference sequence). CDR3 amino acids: CSARATSGYNEQFF. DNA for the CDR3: TGCAGTGCTAGAGCGACTAGCGGGTACAATGAGCAGTTCTTC.